Presented here are 32 T cell receptor beta chains from one specimen sequenced in a study of shared clonotypes between healthy human individuals. The repertoire was sequenced with immunoSEQ multiplex PCR; TCRdb's copy has only in-frame clones and lacks some. The sample lists roughly 2.6 million clones, about 92% occurring once. Sequenced input: naive CD4+ T cells sorted from blood. Regarding subset: CD45RA+ positively selected. Receptors originate from a man between 18 and 35 years old in good health.

This clone has just one count. V is TRBV2 and J is TRBJ2-1, with 12 bases aligning to TRBD2. This CDR3 is 15 amino acids long. Germline lookup yields CDR1 SNHLY and CDR2 FYNNEI. After removal of 4 bases from V and 7 bases from J, the junction contained 5 bases not matched to a gene. The CDR3 protein is CASSALAGGWNEQFF. CDR3 bases: TGTGCCAGCAGTGCACTAGCGGGGGGTTGGAATGAGCAGTTCTTC.

The chain employs TRBV5-1 and TRBJ2-6; 8 positions match TRBD1. This CDR3 contains 18 residues. The V gene end was trimmed by 4 bases and the J gene end by 0 bases; junction bases not matched to a gene: 9. CDR1 is SGHRS and CDR2 is YFSETQ in the germline V gene. Here the CDR3 DNA reads TGCGCCAGCAGCGCGGGACAGGAAATTCCCTCTGGGGCCAACGTCCTGACTTTC. Protein sequence: CASSAGQEIPSGANVLTF.

V usage is TRBV30 and J usage is TRBJ1-6; the D gene is possibly TRBD1 (5 bases). CDR1 and CDR2 from the germline V gene are GTSNPN and SVGIG (reference sequence). This CDR3 contains 13 residues. V lost 3 bases and J 9 bases, leaving 12 bases between the germline ends. DNA for the CDR3: TGTGCCTGGAGATCAGGGTTGTTTTCACCCCTCCACTTT. This gives the protein CAWRSGLFSPLHF.

The chain has TRBV19 and TRBJ2-7; 7 nucleotides agree with TRBD2. Germline loops: CDR1 LNHDA, CDR2 SQIVND (reference sequence). This CDR3 spans 15 amino acids. V was clipped by 5 bases and J by 1 base; unmatched bases: 8. CDR3 in amino acids: CASSSRGGRSYEQYF. CDR3 DNA: TGTGCCAGTAGTTCCCGGGGAGGGCGTTCCTACGAGCAGTACTTC.

The CDR3 DNA is TGTGCCAGCAGCCAAGGACTTTCCGCCTACGAGCAGTACTTC. As protein: CASSQGLSAYEQYF. The chain uses TRBV6-1 and TRBJ2-7, with D possibly TRBD2 on 5 matching bases. The CDR3 runs to 14 residues. Germline V gene data show CDR1 as MNHNS and CDR2 as SASEGT. Deletions cut 6 bases from V and 2 bases from J, with 14 bases between.

This clone occurred once. V gene TRBV19 combines with J gene TRBJ1-5, with 10 bases lining up with TRBD1. The CDR3 totals 15 residues. CDR1 is LNHDA, CDR2 SQIVND, per germline (reference sequence). The V gene end was trimmed by 7 bases and the J gene end by 7 bases; junction bases not matched to a gene: 10. The DNA for the CDR3 is TGTGCCAGTACCGTAGGGACAGGGGTGGGCCAGCCCCAGCATTTT. Its protein product is CASTVGTGVGQPQHF.

The chain combines TRBV7-3 with TRBJ2-3; 9 bases match TRBD1. In germline, CDR1 is SGHTA, CDR2 FQGTGA. After removal of 6 bases from V and 2 bases from J, the junction contained 6 bases not matched to a gene. This CDR3 has 15 residues. The CDR3 region is CASRSTGGPTDTQYF. The CDR3 nucleotides read TGTGCCAGCAGATCGACAGGGGGACCCACAGATACGCAGTATTTT.

Only one count was recorded for this clone. This sequence joins TRBV27 and TRBJ2-2, with TRBD1 matching over 7 bases. The CDR3 is 14 residues long. After removal of 11 bases from V and 1 base from J, the junction contained 7 bases not matched to a gene. CDR1 MNHEY and CDR2 SMNVEV come from the germline V gene (reference sequence). The CDR3 sequence: CAVSRTGNTGELFF. The CDR3 bases are TGTGCCGTATCCCGGACAGGGAACACCGGGGAGCTGTTTTTT.

The chain carries TRBV5-1 and TRBJ2-2; 11 nucleotides agree with TRBD2. V shed 3 bases, J shed 6 bases, and the junction held 10 bases outside the gene matches. Per the germline V gene, CDR1 is SGHRS and CDR2 is YFSETQ. The CDR3 consists of 17 residues. CDR3 in amino acids: CASSSITSGRSAGELFF. CDR3 nucleotides: TGCGCCAGCAGCTCTATCACTAGCGGGAGATCGGCCGGGGAGCTGTTTTTT.

The V call is TRBV6-5, the J call TRBJ1-6; D perhaps matches TRBD1 (5 bases). This CDR3 spans 12 amino acids. CDR1 MNHEY and CDR2 SVGAGI come from the germline V gene. V was clipped by 6 bases and J by 10 bases, with 10 bases between them. CDR3 residues: CASSRPGSPLHF. CDR3 DNA: TGTGCCAGCAGCCGCCCAGGGTCACCCCTCCACTTT.

The rearrangement joins TRBV6-6 to TRBJ2-3, with a tentative D call TRBD1 (8 bases). V shed 9 bases and J shed 2 bases, with 18 bases lying between them. The CDR3 covers 15 residues. Looked up from germline, CDR1 is MNHNY and CDR2 is SVGAGI (reference sequence). The CDR3 DNA reads TGTGCCAGTTCACAGGGGGGGTCGTTCACAGATACGCAGTATTTT. The encoded protein is CASSQGGSFTDTQYF.

This rearrangement joins TRBV7-2 to TRBJ1-3; D is unclear. Between the trimmed V and J ends, which lost 1 base and 0 bases, there was a span of 7 bases. The CDR3 is 15 residues long. CDR1 and CDR2 (germline): SGHTA, FQGNSA. The CDR3 sequence is CASSLGVLSGNTIYF. The CDR3 bases are TGTGCCAGCAGCTTAGGTGTCCTCTCTGGAAACACCATATATTTT.

The chain links TRBV18 to TRBJ1-6; TRBD1 is a possible D gene (6 bases). Trimming took off 2 bases at V and 6 bases at J, with 8 bases between the two ends. Looked up from germline, CDR1 is KGHSH and CDR2 is LQKENI. CDR3 length: 14 amino acids. The CDR3 loop is CASSPLDSNSPLHF. In DNA form, the CDR3 reads TGTGCCAGCTCACCATTGGACAGTAATTCACCCCTCCACTTT.

The CDR3 DNA reads as TGTGCCTGGAGCGAAGGGGTCTATGGCTACACCTTC. This sequence encodes CAWSEGVYGYTF. The chain couples TRBV30 to TRBJ1-2; tentative D call: TRBD1 (5 bases). The CDR3 consists of 12 residues. Per the germline V gene, CDR1 is GTSNPN and CDR2 is SVGIG (reference sequence). Trimming shortened V by 3 bases and J by 4 bases, and 9 bases separated the two germline ends. The full variable domain, rest sourced from reference TRBV30 and TRBJ1-2, is SQTIHQWPATLVQPVGSPLSLECTVEGTSNPNLYWYRQAAGRGLQLLFYSVGIGQISSEVPQNLSASRPQDRQFILSSKKLLLSDSGFYLCAWSEGVYGYTFGSGTRLTVV.

V and J are TRBV2 and TRBJ1-6; 9 bases agree with TRBD1. Germline V gives CDR1 SNHLY, CDR2 FYNNEI. After removal of 8 bases from V and 7 bases from J, the junction contained 6 bases not matched to a gene. The CDR3 extends over 14 amino acids. The chain's CDR3 is CASEGQGKNSPLHF. CDR3 bases: TGTGCCAGCGAGGGACAGGGAAAAAATTCACCCCTCCACTTT.

This chain joins TRBV5-4 and TRBJ1-1, with 9 positions matching TRBD1. The CDR3 runs 15 residues. Germline V gene lookup returns CDR1 SGHNT and CDR2 YYREEE (reference sequence). J was trimmed by 6 bases and V by 1 base; bases with no gene match: 7. The CDR3 here is CASSLPPGQGPEAFF. CDR3 bases: TGTGCCAGCAGCTTGCCCCCGGGACAGGGCCCTGAAGCTTTCTTT.

V usage is TRBV5-1 and J usage is TRBJ2-2; 7 bases match TRBD1. J lost 7 bases, V lost 0 bases, and 6 bases had no gene match. The CDR3 length is 15 residues. Looked up from germline, CDR1 is SGHRS and CDR2 is YFSETQ. The CDR3 DNA follows: TGCGCCAGCAGCTTGGGAGACAGGGCTGTCGGGGAGCTGTTTTTT. Translated: CASSLGDRAVGELFF. Based on the CDR3 plus reference TRBV5-1 and TRBJ2-2, the full variable domain is KAGVTQTPRYLIKTRGQQVTLSCSPISGHRSVSWYQQTPGQGLQFLFEYFSETQRNKGNFPGRFSGRQFSNSRSEMNVSTLELGDSALYLCASSLGDRAVGELFFGEGSRLTVL.

This rearrangement joins TRBV20-1 to TRBJ1-2; unclear D gene. The CDR3 has 11 residues. CDR1 and CDR2 from the germline V gene are DFQATT and SNEGSKA (reference sequence). The V end lost 5 bases, the J end lost 6 bases, and 10 bases lay between the germline ends. Here the CDR3 DNA reads TGCAGTGCTCGGAGGGAGGATGGCTACACCTTC. Translation gives CSARREDGYTF.

The gene calls are TRBV29-1 and TRBJ2-3; no definite D call. The V and J ends lost 2 bases and 5 bases respectively, with 5 bases between them. CDR3 length: 11 residues. Looked up from germline, CDR1 is SQVTM and CDR2 is ANQGSEA. CDR3 nucleotides: TGCAGCGTTGAAAGCCGAGATACGCAGTATTTT. Its protein is CSVESRDTQYF.

This clone was seen a single time. The gene calls are TRBV10-3 and TRBJ2-7, with D perhaps given as TRBD1 or TRBD2 (5 bases each). Trimming removed 4 bases from V and 5 bases from J, with 18 bases in between. In germline, CDR1 is ENHRY, CDR2 SYGVKD. The CDR3 spans 15 residues. The CDR3 loop reads CAISGSGPGDHEQYF. The CDR3 DNA reads TGTGCCATCAGTGGTTCTGGCCCCGGGGACCACGAGCAGTACTTC.

This clone was seen a single time. The chain employs TRBV27 and TRBJ1-5; no reliable D call. The CDR3 totals 15 residues. Germline V gives CDR1 MNHEY, CDR2 SMNVEV (reference sequence). The ends were cut back, 3 bases at V and 0 bases at J, with 9 bases in the middle. The CDR3 region has the DNA TGTGCCAGCAGTTTTAGCGGAAATAGCAATCAGCCCCAGCATTTT. Its protein product is CASSFSGNSNQPQHF.

This chain links TRBV21-1 with TRBJ1-3; the listed D gene, TRBD1, was not tested against the DNA. TRBV21-1 is noted as a pseudogene. This CDR3 region has 17 residues. DNA of the CDR3: TGTGCCAGCAGCAAAGCCCTCGGACAGTTAACTGGAAACACCATATATTTT. This encodes CASSKALGQLTGNTIYF.

This clone showed up just a few times. The J gene is TRBJ1-1, the V gene TRBV2; no reliable D call. This CDR3 comprises 13 residues. CDR1 is SNHLY, CDR2 FYNNEI, per germline. V lost 7 bases, J lost 3 bases, and 12 bases lay in between. The CDR3 DNA follows: TGTGCCAGCACCCTCCAGGTATACACTGAAGCTTTCTTT. This encodes CASTLQVYTEAFF. Filled out from reference TRBV2 and TRBJ1-1, the complete variable domain reads EPEVTQTPSHQVTQMGQEVILRCVPISNHLYFYWYRQILGQKVEFLVSFYNNEISEKSEIFDDQFSVERPDGSNFTLKIRSTKLEDSAMYFCASTLQVYTEAFFGQGTRLTVV.

The chain has TRBV5-6 and TRBJ2-5; possible D gene TRBD2, 6 bases. Trimming pared 5 bases from V and 4 bases from J, leaving 21 bases between. CDR3 length equals 16 residues. Looked up from germline, CDR1 is SGHDT and CDR2 is YYEEEE. CDR3 sequence reads: CASSSLSGWKGETQYF. The CDR3 region has the DNA TGTGCCAGCAGTTCCCTTAGCGGCTGGAAGGGAGAGACCCAGTACTTC.

V and J are TRBV7-8 and TRBJ2-4, with 7 bases lining up with TRBD2. CDR1 SGHVS and CDR2 FQNEAQ come from the germline V gene. CDR3 length: 15 residues. The J segment lost 7 bases and the V segment lost 5 bases, leaving 11 bases of the junction unmatched. The chain's CDR3 is CASSAVSREGNIQYF. CDR3 nucleotides: TGTGCCAGCAGCGCGGTGAGCAGGGAGGGGAACATTCAGTACTTC.

The rearrangement uses TRBV5-4 and TRBJ1-2, with a weak D call TRBD1 (5 bases). Looked up from germline, CDR1 is SGHNT and CDR2 is YYREEE (reference sequence). This CDR3 comprises 14 residues. With 0 bases removed from V and 4 bases from J, the gap between germline ends came to 10 bases. The CDR3 sequence is CASSLVTGTYGYTF. The CDR3 DNA reads as TGTGCCAGCAGCTTGGTGACTGGGACCTATGGCTACACCTTC.

The V call is TRBV19, the J call TRBJ1-1; D gene unclear. This CDR3 is built from 13 residues. Germline V gene lookup returns CDR1 LNHDA and CDR2 SQIVND (reference sequence). V lost 10 bases and J 1 base, leaving 13 bases between the germline ends. The CDR3: CATSWTGNTEAFF. The CDR3 region has the DNA TGTGCCACCTCCTGGACGGGGAACACTGAAGCTTTCTTT.

V and J are TRBV10-3 and TRBJ2-7; 12 positions match TRBD1. The junction had 10 bases not matched to a gene; V was cut back by 3 bases and J by 4 bases. This CDR3 contains 17 residues. The germline V gene encodes CDR1 ENHRY and CDR2 SYGVKD. The CDR3 DNA reads as TGTGCCATCAGTGACTCAAAGATGGGACAGGGGGCTTACGAGCAGTACTTC. Translating it yields CAISDSKMGQGAYEQYF.

The chain joins TRBV1 to TRBJ2-1; no check of the table's D call, TRBD2, against the DNA was made. TRBV1 is deemed a pseudogene. CDR3 size: 21 residues. CDR3 nucleotides: TGCACCAGCAGCCAAGATTCGGGGGGGGCCCCTACCAAGAGCTCCTACAATGAGCAGTTCTTC. As protein: CTSSQDSGGAPTKSSYNEQFF.

About this clone: This CDR3 is also generated by other DNA sequences in the sample. This sequence joins TRBV7-3 and TRBJ1-2; D unclear. Trimming took 2 bases from V and 2 from J, leaving 6 bases between them. CDR3 length equals 13 residues. CDR1 is SGHTA and CDR2 is FQGTGA in the germline V gene. The CDR3 loop reads CASSLGQNYGYTF. The CDR3 nucleotides read TGTGCCAGCAGCTTAGGGCAGAACTATGGCTACACCTTC.

The CDR3 DNA is TGTGCCAGCAGCTTGGCGGGGGCCTGGGAGACCCAGTACTTC. It translates to CASSLAGAWETQYF. This chain uses TRBV5-4 with TRBJ2-5; perhaps D is TRBD1 or TRBD2 (6 bases each). Germline V lookup: CDR1 SGHNT, CDR2 YYREEE (reference sequence). The CDR3 contains 14 residues. V was clipped by 0 bases and J by 5 bases, with 11 bases between them.

This clone was observed once. The chain employs TRBV19 and TRBJ2-2, with a possible D match to TRBD1 (6 bases). V dropped 5 bases and J dropped 1 base, with 11 bases sitting between them. Germline CDR1 is LNHDA and CDR2 is SQIVND (reference sequence). This CDR3 has 15 amino acids. In DNA form, the CDR3 reads TGTGCCAGTAGTGATCCGGGACAGAACACCGGGGAGCTGTTTTTT. Amino acids: CASSDPGQNTGELFF.